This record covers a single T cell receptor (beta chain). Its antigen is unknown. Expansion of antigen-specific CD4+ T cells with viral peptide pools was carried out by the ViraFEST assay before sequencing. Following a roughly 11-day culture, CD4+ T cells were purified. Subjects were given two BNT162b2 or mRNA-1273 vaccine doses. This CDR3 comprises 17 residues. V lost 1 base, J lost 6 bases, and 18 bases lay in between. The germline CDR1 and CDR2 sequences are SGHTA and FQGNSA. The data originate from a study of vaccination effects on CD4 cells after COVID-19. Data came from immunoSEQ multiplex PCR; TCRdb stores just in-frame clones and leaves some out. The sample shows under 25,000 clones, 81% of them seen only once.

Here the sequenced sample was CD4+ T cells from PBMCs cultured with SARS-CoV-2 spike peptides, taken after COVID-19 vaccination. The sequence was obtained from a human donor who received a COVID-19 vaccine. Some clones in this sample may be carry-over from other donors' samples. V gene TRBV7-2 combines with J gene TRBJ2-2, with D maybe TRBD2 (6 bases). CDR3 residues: CASSLDYRRRDAGELFF. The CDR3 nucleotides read TGTGCCAGCAGCTTAGACTATCGGCGGCGGGATGCCGGGGAGCTGTTTTTT. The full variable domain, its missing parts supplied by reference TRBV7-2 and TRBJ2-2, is GAGVSQSPSNKVTEKGKDVELRCDPISGHTALYWYRQSLGQGLEFLIYFQGNSAPDKSGLPSDRFSAERTGGSVSTLTIQRTQQEDSAVYLCASSLDYRRRDAGELFFGEGSRLTVL.